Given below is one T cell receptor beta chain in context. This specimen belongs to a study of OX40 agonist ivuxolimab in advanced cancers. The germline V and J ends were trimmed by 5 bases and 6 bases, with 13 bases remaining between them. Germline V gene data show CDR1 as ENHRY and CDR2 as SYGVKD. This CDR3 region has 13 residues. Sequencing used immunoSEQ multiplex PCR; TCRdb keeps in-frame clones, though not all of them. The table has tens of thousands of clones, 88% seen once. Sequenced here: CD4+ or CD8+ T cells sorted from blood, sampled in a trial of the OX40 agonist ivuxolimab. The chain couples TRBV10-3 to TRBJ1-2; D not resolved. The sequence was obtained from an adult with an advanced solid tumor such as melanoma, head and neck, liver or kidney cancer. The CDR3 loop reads CAISSSDRDGYTF. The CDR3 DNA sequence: TGTGCCATCAGTTCCAGTGACCGCGATGGCTACACCTTC.